The next 21 T cell receptor beta chains were all read from a single sample in a study of blood T cells in healthy people across ages. With a J-beta primer mix and a sample-barcoded 5' primer, a second PCR ran roughly 6 to 11 cycles. MiXCR, applied by TCRdb to the 5' RACE reads, yields one record per CDR3 protein. The sample has around 320,000 distinct CDR3 sequences; around 30% are singletons. The sample consisted of blood. Source of these receptors: a woman aged 70-85 years in good health.

Note on this clonotype: Compared with germline, one end of the junction differs, possibly owing to a read error. The chain uses TRBV10-3 and TRBJ1-2; 9 bases are a match to TRBD1. The length of the CDR3 is 16 residues. Per germline, CDR1 ENHRY and CDR2 SYGVKD. The CDR3 nucleotides are TGTGCCACCAGTGAGTCCCCGGGGACAGGGCCCTATGGCTACACCTTC. It codes for CATSESPGTGPYGYTF.

This chain links TRBV7-9 with TRBJ2-1; weak D call: TRBD2 (6 bases). Trimming removed 3 bases from V and 5 bases from J, with 11 bases in between. Germline V gene sequence: CDR1 SEHNR, CDR2 FQNEAQ (reference sequence). The CDR3 extends over 14 amino acids. The CDR3 sequence is CASSFEGRHNEQFF. CDR3 bases: TGTGCCAGCAGCTTTGAGGGGAGGCACAATGAGCAGTTCTTC.

This clonotype occurred a few times. This rearrangement joins TRBV4-1 to TRBJ2-7; tentatively, D is TRBD2 (6 bases). CDR3 length: 14 amino acids. Trimming pared 4 bases from V and 3 bases from J, leaving 13 bases between. CDR1 is MGHRA and CDR2 is YSYEKL in the germline V gene. In nucleotides, the CDR3 is TGCGCCAGCAGCCTCAAGGAGGAGGGCTACGAGCAGTACTTC. Its translation is CASSLKEEGYEQYF.

This clonotype was found a few times. The chain combines TRBV2 with TRBJ1-1; possibly TRBD1 for D (5 bases). The V and J ends lost 3 bases and 5 bases respectively, with 10 bases between them. This CDR3 has 13 amino acids. Germline V gene sequence: CDR1 SNHLY, CDR2 FYNNEI. The CDR3 region is CASSDGGETEAFF. The CDR3 region has the DNA TGTGCCAGCAGTGATGGGGGTGAGACTGAAGCTTTCTTT.

This clonotype appeared a single time. This may arise from a read error, as a much more abundant clone is one base away. The chain is built from TRBV29-1 and TRBJ2-5, with D perhaps matching TRBD1 or TRBD2 (5 bases each). Deletions cut 4 bases from V and 4 bases from J, with 10 bases between. The CDR3 is 12 amino acids. Germline V lookup: CDR1 SQVTM, CDR2 ANQGSEA. CDR3 amino acids: CSVGRGGETQYF. In DNA form, the CDR3 reads TGCAGCGTTGGTCGGGGCGGAGAGACCCAGTACTTC.

The V call is TRBV7-2, the J call TRBJ1-1; possible D gene TRBD1, 5 bases. CDR3 length: 13 residues. Germline CDR1 reads SGHTA; CDR2 reads FQGNSA. Deletions cut 2 bases from V and 7 bases from J, with 11 bases between. The CDR3 protein is CASSLSGGDEAFF. Written as DNA, the CDR3 is TGTGCCAGCAGCTTATCCGGGGGTGATGAAGCTTTCTTT.

The chain carries TRBV4-1 and TRBJ2-4; D not certain. The CDR3 runs 15 residues. Between the trimmed V and J ends, which lost 0 bases and 0 bases, there was a span of 6 bases. Germline V gene sequence: CDR1 MGHRA, CDR2 YSYEKL. CDR3 loop: CASSQDLGAKNIQYF. The CDR3 bases are TGCGCCAGCAGCCAAGATCTGGGAGCCAAAAACATTCAGTACTTC.

This clonotype occurred a few times. The chain recombines TRBV28 with TRBJ2-5, with 10 bases aligning to TRBD1. Near its end, the DNA agrees better with TRBJ2-7, so the J call may be wrong. Germline lookup yields CDR1 MDHEN and CDR2 SYDVKM. This CDR3 has 13 amino acids. The DNA for the CDR3 is TGTGCCAGCAGTTTGTGGACAGGGGGCGAGCAGTACTTC. This sequence encodes CASSLWTGGEQYF.

Concerning this clonotype: One end of the junction fails to match germline, which may point to a read error. The chain recombines TRBV5-4 with TRBJ2-1; 11 bases fit TRBD2. The CDR3 runs 17 residues. The V gene's germline CDR1 is SGHNT and CDR2 YYREEE (reference sequence). CDR3: CTSSLHSGRATYNEQFF. CDR3 coding DNA: TGTACCAGCAGCCTCCATAGCGGGAGGGCTACCTACAATGAGCAGTTCTTC.

This sequence joins TRBV24-1 and TRBJ2-5, with 8 bases lining up with TRBD1. With 3 bases clipped from V and 5 bases from J, the junction kept 10 bases outside the gene matches. The CDR3 runs to 16 residues. Germline CDR1 reads KGHDR; CDR2 reads SFDVKD. The CDR3 region is CATSDPNQGAGETQYF. The DNA for the CDR3 is TGTGCCACCAGTGATCCTAATCAGGGGGCGGGGGAGACCCAGTACTTC.

The CDR3: CTAGEGTYEQYF. The CDR3 nucleotides read TGCACCGCAGGGGAGGGTACCTACGAGCAGTACTTC. This chain links TRBV29-1 with TRBJ2-7, with D possibly TRBD2 on 7 matching bases. This CDR3 is built from 12 residues. Per germline, CDR1 SQVTM and CDR2 ANQGSEA.

This clonotype was counted between two and nine times. The chain carries TRBV28 and TRBJ1-6; D unresolved. CDR3 size: 16 residues. Per germline, CDR1 MDHEN and CDR2 SYDVKM. V was shortened by 6 bases and J by 4 bases, with 16 bases between the two germline ends. The CDR3 protein is CASSSTRRRYNSPLHF. The DNA of the CDR3 is TGTGCCAGCAGCTCCACCCGACGGAGGTATAATTCACCCCTCCACTTT.

This clonotype was seen a few times. A read error may be the cause here, since a much bigger clone is one base away. The V gene is TRBV7-2, the J gene TRBJ2-5; D unresolved. CDR1 is SGHTA, CDR2 FQGNSA, per germline. The CDR3 extends over 13 amino acids. With 2 bases removed from V and 7 bases from J, the gap between germline ends came to 11 bases. The chain's CDR3 is CASSLLNLGTQYF. Here the CDR3 DNA reads TGTGCCAGCAGCTTACTCAATTTGGGGACCCAGTACTTC.

This clonotype was observed many times. V gene TRBV7-9 combines with J gene TRBJ2-3; no clear D gene. V was trimmed by 4 bases and J by 1 base, leaving 3 bases between them. From germline, CDR1 is SEHNR and CDR2 FQNEAQ (reference sequence). This CDR3 is built from 12 residues. The CDR3 here is CASSWGTDTQYF. The CDR3 DNA reads TGTGCCAGCAGCTGGGGCACAGATACGCAGTATTTT.

The chain recombines TRBV6-5 with TRBJ2-7, with 11 positions matching TRBD2. V gave up 6 bases and J gave up 7 bases; unmatched junction bases: 11. Germline CDR1 MNHEY, CDR2 SVGAGI. The CDR3 consists of 15 residues. The CDR3 loop reads CASRPTSGRPLEQYF. The CDR3 DNA sequence: TGTGCCAGCAGACCAACTAGCGGGAGACCTCTGGAGCAGTACTTC.

This clonotype has just a few counts. The chain combines TRBV5-1 with TRBJ2-1, with 11 bases matching TRBD2. Germline lookup yields CDR1 SGHRS and CDR2 YFSETQ. The junction had 8 bases not matched to a gene; V was cut back by 0 bases and J by 9 bases. The CDR3 sequence is 16 residues long. CDR3 in DNA: TGCGCCAGCAGCTTGGAGGCTAGCGGGAGGAGAAGTGAGCAGTTCTTC. Its translation is CASSLEASGRRSEQFF.

V gene TRBV28 combines with J gene TRBJ1-3; D remains ambiguous. CDR3 length: 17 amino acids. Trimming shortened V by 5 bases and J by 0 bases, and 17 bases separated the two germline ends. Germline CDR1 MDHEN, CDR2 SYDVKM. CDR3 in amino acids: CASSPAGQLRSGNTIYF. In nucleotides, the CDR3 is TGTGCCAGCAGTCCCGCAGGTCAGCTGCGCTCTGGAAACACCATATATTTT. The full variable domain, its missing parts supplied by reference TRBV28 and TRBJ1-3, is DVKVTQSSRYLVKRTGEKVFLECVQDMDHENMFWYRQDPGLGLRLIYFSYDVKMKEKGDIPEGYSVSREKKERFSLILESASTNQTSMYLCASSPAGQLRSGNTIYFGEGSWLTVV.

The sample holds a few counts of this clonotype. The chain joins TRBV7-2 to TRBJ1-1; perhaps TRBD1 as D (6 bases). This CDR3 has 17 residues. Looked up from germline, CDR1 is SGHTA and CDR2 is FQGNSA. Trimming stripped 2 bases from V and 1 base from J, with 17 bases between. For the CDR3, the DNA is TGTGCCAGCAGCTTACGGACAGCGCCCCGGGGGAACACTGAAGCTTTCTTT. Its translation is CASSLRTAPRGNTEAFF.

In this sample, this clonotype turned up a few times. V gene TRBV28 combines with J gene TRBJ1-2; 7 positions match TRBD1. The CDR3 covers 15 residues. Germline loops: CDR1 MDHEN, CDR2 SYDVKM. The junction had 8 bases not matched to a gene; V was cut back by 1 base and J by 6 bases. The CDR3 region has the DNA TGTGCCAGCAGTTTATACTTTCAGGGACAGAATGGCTACACCTTC. As protein: CASSLYFQGQNGYTF.

This clonotype was detected only a few times. The V gene is TRBV4-3, the J gene TRBJ1-2, with 8 bases identical to TRBD1. The CDR3 length is 16 residues. The germline gives CDR1 LGHNA, CDR2 YSLEER. Trimming took 0 bases from V and 6 from J; bases not matched to a gene: 9. This CDR3 reads CASSQEDRQGFDGYTF. In DNA, the CDR3 is TGCGCCAGCAGCCAAGAAGATAGACAGGGGTTCGATGGCTACACCTTC.

There are many counts of this clonotype. The chain is built from TRBV4-1 and TRBJ1-1; 9 bases agree with TRBD1. J lost 4 bases, V lost 1 base, and 13 bases had no gene match. Germline lookup yields CDR1 MGHRA and CDR2 YSYEKL. The CDR3 is made up of 18 amino acids. This CDR3 is CASSQVPGTGQTSTEAFF. DNA for the CDR3: TGCGCCAGCAGCCAAGTTCCCGGGACAGGGCAAACTTCCACTGAAGCTTTCTTT.